This T cell receptor (beta chain) was found in a study of CD8 T cells in Susac syndrome. Stable or active relapsing-remitting multiple sclerosis, untreated and meeting revised McDonald criteria, defined the controls. While CD8+ and CD4+ T cells were isolated negatively, TEMRA cells were enriched by FACS. An input of roughly 0.5 to 1 ug of RNA was subjected to reverse transcription using random hexamers. An immunoSEQ multiplex PCR amplified TCR beta CDR3 over 54 Vbeta and 13 Jbeta. TCRdb fed the immunoSEQ multiplex PCR reads into MiXCR, producing one record per CDR3 protein. The profile shows about 160,000 distinct CDR3 sequences, 94% of them singletons. This sequence originates from a human donor with multiple sclerosis. Sequencing input: CD4+ T cells from PBMCs.

Here the CDR3 reads CASSPLGVNTEAFF. DNA for the CDR3: TGTGCCAGCAGCCCTCTAGGGGTGAACACTGAAGCTTTCTTT. V and J are TRBV3-1 and TRBJ1-1; the D gene is possibly TRBD1 (5 bases). The CDR3 covers 14 residues. Germline CDR1 LGHDT, CDR2 YNNKEL (reference sequence). V lost 4 bases to trimming and J lost 0 bases, with 9 bases between them.